This is a list of T cell receptor beta chains from one sample in a study of blood T cell repertoires in COVID-19. TCRdb's table, derived via immunoSEQ multiplex PCR, lists solely in-frame clones and lacks some. This repertoire shows roughly 80,000 clones, over 75% found once; its top ten account for about 14%. Sequences were obtained from peripheral blood. The receptors originated from a woman in her seventies with acute or convalescent COVID-19. The CDR3 runs from the conserved cysteine through the conserved F or W. Each record gives: D gene, clone size, J gene, V gene, CDR3 protein, CDR3 DNA. The D gene is left open where the match is weak. Clone size is given for some rows only: seen once, a few or many times, or a class if the clone is expanded.

>.|once|TRBJ1-3|TRBV7-8
CASSLGGHDGNTIYF
TGTGCCAGCAGCTTAGGGGGACACGATGGAAACACCATATATTTT
>TRBD1|.|TRBJ1-1|TRBV19
CASQDRRNTEAFF
TGTGCCAGCCAGGACAGGCGGAACACTGAAGCTTTCTTT
>.|.|TRBJ2-5|TRBV11-3
CASSLDPREETQYF
TGTGCCAGCAGCTTAGATCCCCGGGAGGAGACCCAGTACTTC
>TRBD1|.|TRBJ2-1|TRBV7-2
CASSLAGQGYNEQFF
TGTGCCAGCAGCTTAGCGGGACAGGGGTACAATGAGCAGTTCTTC
>TRBD1|.|TRBJ1-2|TRBV24-1
CATSDWRTGSGYTF
TGTGCCACCAGTGATTGGCGGACAGGGAGTGGCTACACCTTC
>TRBD1|.|TRBJ1-4|TRBV6-6
CASSEDRVGEKLFF
TGTGCCAGCAGCGAAGACAGGGTAGGCGAAAAACTGTTTTTT
>TRBD2|.|TRBJ2-5|TRBV29-1
CSVTASGRRLQETQYF
TGCAGCGTTACGGCTAGCGGGAGGCGACTACAAGAGACCCAGTACTTC
>.|.|TRBJ1-5|TRBV19
CASSISDYSNQPQHF
TGTGCCAGTAGTATATCAGACTATAGCAATCAGCCCCAGCATTTT
>TRBD1|few|TRBJ1-1|TRBV6-5
CASTLQGRNTEAFF
TGTGCCAGCACTCTACAGGGGAGGAACACTGAAGCTTTCTTT
>TRBD2|.|TRBJ2-5|TRBV5-1
CASSLVLAGEEETQYF
TGCGCCAGCAGCTTGGTTCTAGCGGGGGAGGAAGAGACCCAGTACTTC
>.|.|TRBJ2-5|TRBV18
CASSPVSQETQYF
TGTGCCAGCTCACCAGTCAGCCAAGAGACCCAGTACTTC
>TRBD2|.|TRBJ2-2|TRBV27
CASSPHGRAETGELFF
TGTGCCAGCAGTCCCCACGGGAGGGCGGAGACCGGGGAGCTGTTTTTT
>.|many|TRBJ1-3|TRBV6-1
CASSVSFSGSGNTIYF
TGTGCCAGCAGTGTTTCCTTTTCAGGCTCTGGAAACACCATATATTTT
>TRBD1|.|TRBJ2-5|TRBV5-7
CASSLDRGECRQETQYF
TGTGCCAGCAGCTTGGACAGGGGGGAGTGTAGGCAAGAGACCCAGTACTTC
>TRBD1|.|TRBJ2-5|TRBV19
CASRDRGFQETQYF
TGTGCCAGTCGGGACAGGGGATTCCAAGAGACCCAGTACTTC
>.|.|TRBJ1-4|TRBV28
CASLRRDNEKLFF
TGTGCCAGCCTGAGGAGGGATAATGAAAAACTGTTTTTT
>.|few|TRBJ1-5|TRBV12-3/TRBV12-4
CASSQNGNQPQHF
TGTGCCAGCAGCCAAAATGGCAATCAGCCCCAGCATTTT
>TRBD1|.|TRBJ1-3|TRBV6-5
CASTTTGGSGNTIYF
TGTGCCAGCACCACGACAGGGGGCAGTGGAAACACCATATATTTT
>.|.|TRBJ1-5|TRBV6-5
CASSPSRVSRQPQHF
TGTGCCAGCAGCCCCTCCAGGGTTTCGCGTCAGCCCCAGCATTTT
>.|.|TRBJ1-1|TRBV6-5
CASSWGGETEAFF
TGTGCCAGCAGTTGGGGGGGGGAGACTGAAGCTTTCTTT
>TRBD1|once|TRBJ2-2|TRBV7-9
CASSRTGDLNTGELFF
TGTGCCAGCAGCCGCACAGGGGACCTGAACACCGGGGAGCTGTTTTTT
>.|.|TRBJ2-5|TRBV5-1
CASSLGRVQETQYF
TGCGCCAGCAGCTTGGGGCGGGTCCAAGAGACCCAGTACTTC